A single sample gave rise to the 24 T cell receptor beta chains below, sequenced in a study of T cell repertoires in cytomegalovirus infection. TCRdb reprocessed the reads via MiXCR and lists one record per CDR3 protein. The sample includes under 850,000 distinct CDR3 sequences, around 31% of them seen just once. Their specific antigens are unknown. This sample comprised cultured PBMCs, obtained from culture after CMV antigen stimulation. These receptors came from a human donor in good health (CMV status not recorded). Some clones in this sample may be carry-over from other donors' samples.

The rearrangement links TRBV20-1 to TRBJ2-5; D possibly corresponds to TRBD1 (5 bases). V dropped 3 bases and J dropped 4 bases, with 15 bases sitting between them. This CDR3 is built from 14 residues. In germline, CDR1 is DFQATT, CDR2 SNEGSKA (reference sequence). The CDR3 loop reads CSARIWGAPETQYF. The DNA of the CDR3 is TGCAGTGCTAGGATTTGGGGCGCCCCAGAGACCCAGTACTTC.

V and J are TRBV11-2 and TRBJ2-1; 8 nucleotides line up with TRBD2. The CDR3 has 15 amino acids. Germline V gene sequence: CDR1 SGHAT, CDR2 FQNNGV. V dropped 5 bases and J dropped 5; count of bases not matched to a gene: 8. The CDR3 nucleotides read TGTGCCAGCAGCCCGCTTGCCGGGGGGGACAATGAGCAGTTCTTC. Amino acid sequence: CASSPLAGGDNEQFF.

This clonotype was recorded a few times. The chain links TRBV7-6 to TRBJ2-1; 10 nucleotides line up with TRBD2. This CDR3 spans 15 amino acids. Unmatched junction bases numbered 3, after V lost 5 bases and J lost 2 bases. CDR1 is SGHVS and CDR2 is FNYEAQ in the germline V gene. CDR3 residues: CASSTGLATYNEQFF. As DNA, the CDR3 is TGTGCCAGCAGCACGGGACTAGCGACCTACAATGAGCAGTTCTTC.

This clonotype came up a few times. The V and J genes are TRBV6-6 and TRBJ2-7; 16 bases are a match to TRBD2. CDR1 is MNHNY, CDR2 SVGAGI, per germline (reference sequence). The CDR3 has 18 residues. V lost 6 bases and J lost 1; bases outside the gene matches: 9. The CDR3 DNA sequence: TGTGCCAGCAGCTACCCAGGGGGACTAGCGGGGGGGTCCTACGAGCAGTACTTC. This translates into CASSYPGGLAGGSYEQYF.

This sequence joins TRBV20-1 and TRBJ2-7; D not resolved. CDR3 length: 11 amino acids. The V and J ends lost 6 bases and 5 bases respectively, with 11 bases between them. The V gene's germline CDR1 is DFQATT and CDR2 SNEGSKA (reference sequence). The CDR3 is CSANRNNEQYF. The CDR3 nucleotides are TGCAGTGCAAACAGAAATAACGAGCAGTACTTC.

The genes are TRBV7-9 and TRBJ2-7, with 7 bases aligning to TRBD2. The V gene end was trimmed by 8 bases and the J gene end by 5 bases; junction bases not matched to a gene: 18. Per the germline V gene, CDR1 is SEHNR and CDR2 is FQNEAQ (reference sequence). The CDR3 loop spans 16 amino acids. The CDR3 loop is CASSPPPSAGPHEQYF. DNA of the CDR3: TGTGCCAGCTCCCCTCCCCCCTCAGCGGGGCCCCACGAGCAGTACTTC.

The genes are TRBV12-3 or TRBV12-4 and TRBJ2-1, with 9 bases aligning to TRBD1. V was clipped by 5 bases and J by 4 bases; unmatched bases: 6. This CDR3 region has 15 residues. The DNA for the CDR3 is TGTGCCAGCAGTCACCCGGGACAGGGATACAATGAGCAGTTCTTC. Protein product: CASSHPGQGYNEQFF.

This chain joins TRBV6-6 and TRBJ2-5, with a possible D match to TRBD1 (6 bases). CDR3 size: 15 residues. CDR1 and CDR2 from the germline V gene are MNHNY and SVGAGI (reference sequence). Trimming left V 5 bases short and J 2 bases short, with 15 bases between. The CDR3 sequence: CASSTTRTDQETQYF. The CDR3 nucleotides are TGTGCCAGCAGTACCACCCGGACAGATCAAGAGACCCAGTACTTC.

DNA of the CDR3: TGTGCCAGCAGTGAGATAAACGAGTATTTT. Protein sequence: CASSEINEYF. The V gene is TRBV2, the J gene TRBJ2-3; no reliable D call. Between the trimmed V and J ends, which lost 3 bases and 13 bases, there was a span of 8 bases. The CDR3 runs 10 residues. CDR1 is SNHLY, CDR2 FYNNEI, per germline.

This clonotype was detected only a few times. The chain combines TRBV11-3 with TRBJ2-1, with TRBD2 matching 8 bases. The germline V gene has CDR1 SGHNT and CDR2 YENEEA. V shed 0 bases, J shed 7 bases, and the junction held 5 bases outside the gene matches. CDR3 length: 15 residues. For the CDR3, the DNA is TGTGCCAGCAGCTTAGACGGGACTAGGGGGAATGAGCAGTTCTTC. Its translation: CASSLDGTRGNEQFF. The whole variable domain, remainder taken from reference TRBV11-3 and TRBJ2-1, is EAGVVQSPRYKIIEKKQPVAFWCNPISGHNTLYWYLQNLGQGPELLIRYENEEAVDDSQLPKDRFSAERLKGVDSTLKIQPAELGDSAVYLCASSLDGTRGNEQFFGPGTRLTVL.

The chain links TRBV6-6 to TRBJ2-7; no reliable D call. This CDR3 region has 14 residues. Germline CDR1 and CDR2: MNHNY and SVGAGI (reference sequence). The V gene lost 5 bases and the J gene lost 2 bases, with 13 bases spanning the gap. The CDR3 here is CASSPTQVAYEQYF. The CDR3 region has the DNA TGTGCCAGCAGTCCCACCCAGGTCGCCTACGAGCAGTACTTC.

This sequence joins TRBV7-9 and TRBJ1-1; possibly TRBD1 for D (6 bases). The CDR3 is 14 residues long. Germline V gene sequence: CDR1 SEHNR, CDR2 FQNEAQ (reference sequence). Trimming left V 5 bases short and J 7 bases short, with 17 bases between. CDR3 in DNA: TGTGCCAGCAGCGGAAAACAGGGAACTGATGAAGCTTTCTTT. It encodes CASSGKQGTDEAFF.

This clonotype has just a few counts. The chain couples TRBV12-3 or TRBV12-4 to TRBJ2-5, with 7 bases fitting TRBD2. V was clipped by 5 bases and J by 7 bases; unmatched bases: 13. This CDR3 is built from 15 residues. The chain's CDR3 is CASSPIGQGGRTQYF. The CDR3 bases are TGTGCCAGCAGTCCCATCGGGCAGGGCGGGAGGACCCAGTACTTC.

This clonotype was seen repeatedly, ten times or more. The chain carries TRBV7-2 and TRBJ2-7; the match to TRBD1 covers 7 bases. V shed 3 bases and J 5 bases; nucleotides not matched to a gene: 10. The germline gives CDR1 SGHTA, CDR2 FQGNSA. The CDR3 totals 15 residues. The CDR3 loop is CASSFPQGSRDEQYF. Here the CDR3 DNA reads TGTGCCAGCAGCTTTCCACAGGGGAGTCGGGACGAGCAGTACTTC.

This clonotype was observed once. The chain is built from TRBV20-1 and TRBJ2-3; D ambiguous. Looked up from germline, CDR1 is DFQATT and CDR2 is SNEGSKA (reference sequence). The ends were cut back, 5 bases at V and 2 bases at J, with 5 bases in the middle. CDR3 length equals 11 residues. CDR3 loop: CSALNTDTQYF. CDR3 coding DNA: TGCAGTGCTCTCAACACAGATACGCAGTATTTT.

The chain joins TRBV25-1 to TRBJ1-4, with TRBD1 identical over 10 bases. This CDR3 is 15 amino acids long. Germline lookup yields CDR1 MGHDK and CDR2 SYGVNS. Trimming at V came to 5 bases and at J to 4 bases, leaving 4 bases not matched to a gene. The CDR3 region is CASSPGQGINEKLFF. DNA for the CDR3: TGTGCCAGCAGTCCGGGACAGGGGATTAATGAAAAACTGTTTTTT.

Many counts were recorded for this clonotype. The chain recombines TRBV7-8 with TRBJ2-1; 7 bases line up with TRBD2. V lost 3 bases and J lost 5; bases outside the gene matches: 7. Germline lookup yields CDR1 SGHVS and CDR2 FQNEAQ. This CDR3 is built from 15 residues. CDR3 residues: CASSFLAVVDNEQFF. In nucleotides, the CDR3 is TGTGCCAGCAGCTTCCTAGCGGTCGTAGACAATGAGCAGTTCTTC.

The chain employs TRBV24-1 and TRBJ2-3; 9 nucleotides match TRBD2. V lost 7 bases and J lost 1; bases outside the gene matches: 5. The CDR3 covers 15 residues. The germline V gene encodes CDR1 KGHDR and CDR2 SFDVKD. The DNA of the CDR3 is TGTGCCACCAGCGATGAGCGGGGGGGCACAGATACGCAGTATTTT. Protein product: CATSDERGGTDTQYF.

This clonotype was detected only a few times. V and J are TRBV7-2 and TRBJ2-3; D is unclear. Germline loops: CDR1 SGHTA, CDR2 FQGNSA. The CDR3 has 14 residues. The V gene lost 5 bases and the J gene lost 2 bases, with 11 bases spanning the gap. The CDR3 nucleotides are TGTGCCAGCAGCATCCCCTGGGTCACAGATACGCAGTATTTT. Protein product: CASSIPWVTDTQYF.

This clonotype has more than one count but fewer than ten. The chain recombines TRBV6-1 with TRBJ1-5; TRBD1 matches 7 bases. CDR3 length: 14 amino acids. CDR1 and CDR2 from the germline V gene are MNHNS and SASEGT. The J segment lost 2 bases and the V segment lost 6 bases, leaving 4 bases of the junction unmatched. The CDR3 region is CASRKGQGNQPQHF. CDR3 nucleotides: TGTGCCAGCAGAAAAGGACAGGGCAATCAGCCCCAGCATTTT.

The V gene is TRBV27, the J gene TRBJ1-4, with 7 bases that match TRBD1. Germline V gene data show CDR1 as MNHEY and CDR2 as SMNVEV (reference sequence). This CDR3 region has 15 residues. J gave up 7 bases and V 8 bases, and 13 bases lay outside the gene matches. DNA of the CDR3: TGTGCCAGCTCCCACTCAGGGGGGTTTCGTGAAAAACTGTTTTTT. Amino acid sequence: CASSHSGGFREKLFF.

This rearrangement joins TRBV11-2 to TRBJ2-1; 10 bases match TRBD2. The CDR3 is 18 residues long. CDR1 and CDR2 from the germline V gene are SGHAT and FQNNGV. With 0 bases clipped from V and 2 bases from J, the junction kept 7 bases outside the gene matches. The CDR3 coding sequence is TGTGCCAGCAGCTTAGATCACTGGCTAGCGGGGGCCTACAATGAGCAGTTCTTC. Encoded protein: CASSLDHWLAGAYNEQFF. The full variable domain, completed using reference TRBV11-2 and TRBJ2-1, is EAGVAQSPRYKIIEKRQSVAFWCNPISGHATLYWYQQILGQGPKLLIQFQNNGVVDDSQLPKDRFSAERLKGVDSTLKIQPAKLEDSAVYLCASSLDHWLAGAYNEQFFGPGTRLTVL.

The gene calls are TRBV12-3 or TRBV12-4 and TRBJ2-1; D is possibly TRBD1 or TRBD2 (6 bases each). This CDR3 has 15 residues. V was cut by 3 bases and J by 7 bases, with 16 bases left in between. The DNA for the CDR3 is TGTGCCAGCAGTTTCATGGGGGGCGGAGGAAATGAGCAGTTCTTC. It translates to CASSFMGGGGNEQFF.

The chain employs TRBV3-1 and TRBJ1-1; D is unresolved. The CDR3 contains 15 residues. In germline, CDR1 is LGHDT, CDR2 YNNKEL (reference sequence). With 0 bases removed from V and 6 bases from J, the gap between germline ends came to 14 bases. The CDR3 spells CASSQDTSLVAEAFF. CDR3 bases: TGTGCCAGCAGCCAAGATACCTCTTTGGTCGCTGAAGCTTTCTTT.